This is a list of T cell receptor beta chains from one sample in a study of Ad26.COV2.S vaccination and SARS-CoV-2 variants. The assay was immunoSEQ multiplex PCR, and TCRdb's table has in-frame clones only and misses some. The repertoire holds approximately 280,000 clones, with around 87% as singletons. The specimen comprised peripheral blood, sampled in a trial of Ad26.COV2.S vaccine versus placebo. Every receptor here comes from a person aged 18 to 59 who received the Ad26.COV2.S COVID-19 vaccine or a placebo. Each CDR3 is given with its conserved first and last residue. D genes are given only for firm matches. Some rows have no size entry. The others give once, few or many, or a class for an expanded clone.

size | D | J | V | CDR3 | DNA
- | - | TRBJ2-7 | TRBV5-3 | CARSMLRSSSYEQYF | TGTGCCAGAAGCATGCTGAGGAGTAGCTCCTACGAGCAGTACTTC
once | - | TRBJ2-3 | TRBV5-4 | CASSLERLKITDTQYF | TGTGCCAGCAGCTTGGAACGACTAAAGATCACAGATACGCAGTATTTT
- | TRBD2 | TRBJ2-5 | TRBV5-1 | CASSFFGTSGSAQVETQYF | TGCGCCAGCAGCTTTTTCGGGACTAGCGGGAGCGCCCAGGTGGAGACCCAGTACTTC
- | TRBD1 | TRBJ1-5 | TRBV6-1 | CASSEWTGARLRNQPQHF | TGTGCCAGCAGTGAGTGGACAGGGGCTCGGCTCCGCAATCAGCCCCAGCATTTT
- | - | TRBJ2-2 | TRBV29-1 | CSVVAGLQNTGELFF | TGCAGCGTAGTTGCCGGATTGCAGAACACCGGGGAGCTGTTTTTT
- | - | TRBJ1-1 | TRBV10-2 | CASSSWDGLNTEAFF | TGCGCCAGCAGTTCTTGGGACGGATTGAACACTGAAGCTTTCTTT
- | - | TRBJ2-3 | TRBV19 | CASLGLQTGDTQYF | TGTGCCAGTTTGGGTCTACAAACGGGGGATACGCAGTATTTT
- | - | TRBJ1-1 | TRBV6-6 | CASSSPGGLGTEAFF | TGTGCCAGCAGTTCCCCTGGAGGGCTGGGCACTGAAGCTTTCTTT
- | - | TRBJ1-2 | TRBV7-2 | CASSLVARRGYRGYTF | TGTGCCAGCAGCTTAGTGGCGAGGAGGGGGTATAGAGGCTACACCTTC
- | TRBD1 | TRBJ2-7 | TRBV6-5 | CASKRDRGYEQYF | TGTGCCAGCAAAAGGGACAGGGGGTACGAGCAGTACTTC
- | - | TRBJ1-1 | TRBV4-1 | CASSQGQTPNTEAFF | TGCGCCAGCAGCCAAGGACAGACACCGAACACTGAAGCTTTCTTT
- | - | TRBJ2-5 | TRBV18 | CASSPMAGLPLETQYF | TGTGCCAGCTCACCAATGGCCGGGCTTCCTTTGGAGACCCAGTACTTC
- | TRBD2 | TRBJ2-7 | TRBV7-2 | CASSLVAGASEQYF | TGTGCCAGCAGCTTAGTTGCGGGAGCAAGCGAGCAGTACTTC
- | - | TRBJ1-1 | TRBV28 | CASNRDWNTEAFF | TGTGCCAGTAACAGGGATTGGAACACTGAAGCTTTCTTT
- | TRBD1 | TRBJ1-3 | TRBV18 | CASSPGTATSGNTIYF | TGTGCCAGCTCACCGGGGACAGCCACCTCTGGAAACACCATATATTTT
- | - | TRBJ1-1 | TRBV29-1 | CSVVNRGRTEAFF | TGCAGCGTTGTCAATAGGGGACGGACTGAAGCTTTCTTT
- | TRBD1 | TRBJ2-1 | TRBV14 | CASSRRGGQSYSYNEQFF | TGTGCCAGCAGCCGAAGAGGGGGACAGTCTTACTCCTACAATGAGCAGTTCTTC
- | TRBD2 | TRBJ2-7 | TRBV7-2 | CASSFLAGSSYEQYF | TGTGCCAGCAGCTTCTTAGCGGGGAGCTCCTACGAGCAGTACTTC
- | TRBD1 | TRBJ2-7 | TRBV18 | CASSQGAGYEQYF | TGTGCCAGCTCACAGGGGGCCGGCTACGAGCAGTACTTC